There are many counts of the clone carrying this TCR beta chain. The data derive from a study of regulatory T cells in long-lasting Graves disease. Time point indicated: newly diagnosed GD, antithyroid drugs for less than 3 months. Scientists built the TCR library using RNA that was extracted from PBMCs. To make TCR beta libraries, researchers used iRepertoire HTBI primers and Arm-PCR of CDR3 regions. From the multiplex PCR reads, TCRdb called clonotypes with MiXCR, one entry per CDR3 protein. Of 360,000 or so distinct CDR3 sequences listed, approximately 15% are singletons. With 5 bases clipped from V and 0 bases from J, the junction kept 7 bases outside the gene matches. CDR3 length: 17 amino acids. CDR1 and CDR2 from the germline V gene are KGHDR and SFDVKD. These data were likewise used in another study, on T cells in Graves' hyperthyroidism and ophthalmopathy.

Material: peripheral blood mononuclear cells (PBMCs), obtained at new diagnosis, from a patient treated with antithyroid drugs. This sequence originates from a man aged 35-49 years with Graves disease. The chain carries TRBV24-1 and TRBJ2-5; 11 bases are a match to TRBD2. The CDR3 is CATSGLAGNGYQETQYF. Written as DNA, the CDR3 is TGTGCCACCAGTGGACTAGCGGGGAATGGGTACCAAGAGACCCAGTACTTC.